The clone carrying this TCR beta chain has a handful of counts. The antigen is not known. This record belongs to a study of OX40 agonist ivuxolimab in advanced cancers. Study details: Every 2 weeks, ivuxolimab was infused into the patients intravenously at between 0.01 and 10 mg/kg. Overall study findings and caveats: Among the nonresponders, some also had low normalized T-cell clonal expansion. With doses of 0.1-3.0 mg/kg, partial responders showed among the lowest clonal expansion.

Produced via immunoSEQ multiplex PCR; TCRdb's table is partial and in-frame only. The sample holds 15,000 to 20,000 clones, about 80% seen once. The sequence came from an adult with an advanced solid tumor such as melanoma, head and neck, liver or kidney cancer. Sequenced here: CD4+ or CD8+ T cells sorted from blood, sampled in a trial of the OX40 agonist ivuxolimab.

The CDR3 spells CASSLTSVPGELFF. The DNA for the CDR3 is TGTGCCAGCAGTTTAACTAGCGTCCCAGGGGAGCTGTTTTTT. The chain combines TRBV27 with TRBJ2-2; 7 bases agree with TRBD2. The trim removed 2 bases at V and 8 bases at J, leaving 5 bases unmatched. CDR1 MNHEY and CDR2 SMNVEV come from the germline V gene (reference sequence). The CDR3 is 14 amino acids.